Listed below are T cell receptor beta chains from one sample, sequenced in a study of PD-1 blockade in classical Hodgkin lymphoma. Some clones are missing from TCRdb's copy, which holds only in-frame ones; the method was immunoSEQ multiplex PCR. The sample lists under 30,000 clones, around 80% occurring once. Sequenced here: peripheral blood mononuclear cells (PBMCs), sampled before the fourth cycle of nivolumab. These receptors all come from a human donor with classical Hodgkin lymphoma. CDR3s include the opening cysteine and the closing phenylalanine or tryptophan. The D gene is left open where the match is weak. For some rows the clone size is stated as once, few or many, or as a class when expanded; others skip it.

TRBJ1-1 | 15 | TRBD1 | TRBV19 | . | CASSMGQGAGAEAFF | TGTGCCAGTAGTATGGGACAGGGGGCGGGAGCTGAAGCTTTCTTT
TRBJ2-6 | 19 | TRBD1 | TRBV5-4 | . | CASSGPGQKGYSGANVLTF | TGTGCCAGCAGCGGACCGGGACAGAAAGGTTACTCCGGGGCCAACGTCCTGACTTTC
TRBJ2-1 | 14 | . | TRBV25-1 | . | CASSEAPSAHEQFF | TGTGCCAGCAGTGAAGCTCCTAGCGCCCATGAGCAGTTCTTC
TRBJ1-2 | 15 | . | TRBV4-1 | . | CASSQESQGNYGYTF | TGCGCCAGCAGCCAAGAGTCTCAGGGCAACTATGGCTACACCTTC
TRBJ2-7 | 15 | . | TRBV5-6 | . | CASSLGGDPYYEQYF | TGTGCCAGCAGCTTGGGGGGGGACCCCTACTACGAGCAGTACTTC
TRBJ2-3 | 21 | . | TRBV21-1 | . | CASSSPPVRGAPASRGDTQYF | TGTGCCAGCAGCTCCCCCCCTGTGCGGGGGGCCCCAGCTAGTAGAGGAGATACGCAGTATTTT
TRBJ1-1 | 15 | . | TRBV9 | . | CASSPWGQGNTEAFF | TGTGCCAGCAGCCCCTGGGGGCAGGGGAACACTGAAGCTTTCTTT
TRBJ1-1 | 14 | TRBD1 | TRBV7-2 | once | CASSSDRGDTEAFF | TGTGCCAGCAGCAGTGACAGGGGGGACACTGAAGCTTTCTTT
TRBJ2-1 | 14 | . | TRBV11-1 | . | CASSLTTLNNEQFF | TGTGCCAGCAGCTTAACGACCCTCAACAATGAGCAGTTCTTC
TRBJ2-7 | 14 | . | TRBV4-3 | . | CASILSRNCYEQYF | TGCGCCAGCATCCTAAGTAGAAATTGTTACGAGCAGTACTTC
TRBJ1-3 | 13 | TRBD1 | TRBV10-3 | . | CAISDTGGNTIYF | TGTGCCATCAGTGATACAGGGGGCAACACCATATATTTT
TRBJ2-7 | 15 | . | TRBV4-1 | . | CASSQTGHSSYEQYF | TGCGCCAGCAGCCAGACGGGACATAGCTCCTACGAGCAGTACTTC
TRBJ2-5 | 15 | . | TRBV7-3 | . | CASSLLGATWETQYF | TGTGCCAGCAGCTTATTGGGCGCGACTTGGGAGACCCAGTACTTC
TRBJ1-1 | 13 | . | TRBV25-1 | . | CASTKGLSMEAFF | TGTGCCAGCACCAAGGGCCTTAGTATGGAAGCTTTCTTT
TRBJ2-1 | 12 | . | TRBV5-6 | . | CASSFTDNEQFF | TGTGCCAGCAGCTTTACAGACAATGAGCAGTTCTTC
TRBJ2-3 | 14 | TRBD1 | TRBV18 | . | CASSSTGGTDTQYF | TGTGCCAGCTCCTCGACAGGGGGCACAGATACGCAGTATTTT
TRBJ1-4 | 16 | . | TRBV19 | . | CASSIELGVPNEKLFF | TGTGCCAGTAGTATAGAGCTCGGGGTCCCAAATGAAAAACTGTTTTTT
TRBJ1-4 | 15 | TRBD1 | TRBV7-2 | . | CASSGRQGLNEKLFF | TGTGCCAGCAGCGGAAGACAGGGCCTGAATGAAAAACTGTTTTTT
TRBJ2-1 | 17 | TRBD2 | TRBV2 | . | CACSGRISSGGGGRQFF | TGTGCCTGTAGTGGTAGGATTTCTAGCGGGGGGGGTGGTCGGCAGTTCTTC
TRBJ1-1 | 13 | TRBD1 | TRBV28 | . | CASRLVGQGLTFF | TGTGCCAGCAGGTTGGTGGGACAGGGATTAACTTTCTTT
TRBJ1-1 | 13 | . | TRBV27 | . | CASSWDLGTEAFF | TGTGCCAGCAGTTGGGACCTGGGGACTGAAGCTTTCTTT
TRBJ2-1 | 18 | TRBD2 | TRBV13 | medium-sized | CASSLLLAGGKLTNEQFF | TGTGCCAGCAGCTTATTACTAGCGGGGGGGAAGCTAACCAATGAGCAGTTCTTC
TRBJ1-1 | 13 | . | TRBV15 | . | CATSRARGTEAFF | TGTGCCACCAGCAGAGCCAGGGGCACTGAAGCTTTCTTT
TRBJ2-7 | 15 | . | TRBV9 | few | CASSEGASGPYEQYF | TGTGCCAGCAGCGAGGGGGCTAGCGGGCCCTACGAGCAGTACTTC
TRBJ1-6 | 16 | . | TRBV11-2 | . | CASSPGWPVDSSPLHF | TGTGCCAGCAGCCCCGGGTGGCCGGTCGATAGTTCACCCCTCCACTTT
TRBJ1-1 | 14 | TRBD1 | TRBV9 | . | CASSVTGVNTEAFF | TGTGCCAGCAGCGTAACAGGGGTTAACACTGAAGCTTTCTTT
TRBJ1-1 | 16 | TRBD1 | TRBV19 | . | CASSQTGTGPNTEAFF | TGTGCCAGTAGCCAGACCGGGACAGGGCCGAACACTGAAGCTTTCTTT
TRBJ1-5 | 14 | . | TRBV2 | . | CASSAVSEYQPQHF | TGTGCCAGCAGTGCGGTCAGTGAATATCAGCCCCAGCATTTT
TRBJ2-1 | 16 | . | TRBV6-5 | . | CASSYSSRATWDEQFF | TGTGCCAGCAGTTACTCGAGTCGTGCAACGTGGGATGAGCAGTTCTTC
TRBJ2-3 | 15 | . | TRBV7-9 | . | CASSFWTASTDTQYF | TGTGCCAGCAGCTTCTGGACAGCTAGCACAGATACGCAGTATTTT
TRBJ2-7 | 14 | . | TRBV5-1 | . | CASSLELDFYEQYF | TGCGCCAGCAGCTTGGAACTGGACTTCTACGAGCAGTACTTC
TRBJ2-7 | 15 | TRBD1 | TRBV14 | . | CASSGGNYRGGEQYF | TGTGCCAGCAGTGGGGGCAATTACAGGGGCGGGGAGCAGTACTTC
TRBJ2-1 | 14 | . | TRBV9 | . | CASSASGRGNEQFF | TGTGCCAGCAGCGCTTCGGGTCGAGGCAATGAGCAGTTCTTC
TRBJ2-1 | 15 | TRBD2 | TRBV6-4 | . | CASSDSVAGYNEQFF | TGTGCCAGCAGTGACTCAGTAGCGGGTTACAATGAGCAGTTCTTC
TRBJ1-2 | 14 | . | TRBV19 | . | CASSIAEGPYGYTF | TGTGCCAGTAGTATAGCGGAGGGCCCATATGGCTACACCTTC
TRBJ2-2 | 17 | . | TRBV18 | . | CASSPRTGTRNTGELFF | TGTGCCAGCTCACCACGGACCGGGACGCGGAACACCGGGGAGCTGTTTTTT
TRBJ2-6 | 15 | TRBD2 | TRBV7-2 | . | CASLLAAGGANVLTF | TGTGCCAGCTTACTAGCGGCCGGGGGGGCCAACGTCCTGACTTTC
TRBJ2-7 | 14 | . | TRBV28 | . | CASSSGTYPYEQYF | TGTGCCAGCAGTTCGGGGACATACCCCTACGAGCAGTACTTC
TRBJ2-1 | 15 | TRBD2 | TRBV9 | . | CASSFSGGSRNEQFF | TGTGCCAGCAGCTTTAGCGGGGGGTCCCGCAATGAGCAGTTCTTC
TRBJ2-7 | 12 | . | TRBV10-3 | . | CAISEPQGEQYF | TGTGCCATCAGTGAGCCCCAGGGCGAGCAGTACTTC
TRBJ2-7 | 15 | . | TRBV7-2 | few | CASSRTSTSYYEQYF | TGTGCCAGCAGCCGCACCTCGACTAGTTACTACGAGCAGTACTTC
TRBJ1-5 | 9 | . | TRBV4-3 | . | CASNGPQHF | TGCGCCAGCAATGGGCCCCAGCATTTT
TRBJ2-4 | 14 | TRBD2 | TRBV5-4 | . | CASSFMGGENIQYF | TGTGCCAGCAGCTTTATGGGAGGGGAAAACATTCAGTACTTC
TRBJ2-2 | 15 | . | TRBV4-3 | medium-sized | CASSHSNLNTGELFF | TGCGCCAGCAGCCATTCCAATTTGAACACCGGGGAGCTGTTTTTT
TRBJ2-3 | 13 | . | TRBV4-1 | . | CASSQAGKDTQYF | TGCGCCAGCAGCCAAGCGGGAAAGGATACGCAGTATTTT